This T cell receptor (beta chain) was recovered during a study of blood T cell repertoires in COVID-19. About the study: The United States, Italy and Spain provided the acute and convalescent COVID-19 samples. The analysed material was cDNA or gDNA that came from T cells, B-cell-depleted T cells, or PBMCs.

The V segment lost 3 bases and the J segment 13 bases; nucleotides outside the gene matches: 6. CDR3 size: 14 residues. Germline V lookup: CDR1 SGHTA, CDR2 FQGNSA. Authors' processing steps: Cell counts per sample came from amplifying reference gene primers. TCRdb's table, derived via immunoSEQ multiplex PCR, lists solely in-frame clones and lacks some. V and J calls and clone size follow that table, whereas D and trimming were derived from the DNA. The sample has some 61,000 clones, roughly nine tenths seen once; the top ten hold 1.5% to 2%. The sample comprised peripheral blood. The chain joins TRBV7-2 to TRBJ1-6; 10 bases are a match to TRBD1. The clonotype was recovered from a man between 60 and 70 years old with acute or convalescent COVID-19. CDR3 protein: CASSFGQGVGPLHF. In DNA form, the CDR3 reads TGTGCCAGCAGCTTCGGACAGGGGGTTGGTCCCCTCCACTTT.